The 16 T cell receptor beta chains below come from one sample, sequenced in a study of cytomegalovirus exposure and HLA in healthy donors. In the PCR, 60 Vbeta and 13 Jbeta primers were used. Sequencing used immunoSEQ multiplex PCR; TCRdb keeps in-frame clones, though not all of them. The sample lists over 100,000 clones; about 81% were seen once. Source material: PBMCs. The receptors come from a woman aged 50 to 60 in good health and CMV-seropositive.

The chain couples TRBV5-6 to TRBJ1-1; possible D gene TRBD1, 6 bases. Germline assignment: CDR1 SGHDT and CDR2 YYEEEE. V gave up 0 bases and J gave up 6 bases, with 18 bases separating them. This CDR3 comprises 16 residues. DNA for the CDR3: TGTGCCAGCAGCTTGGACGAGGGGACATTCACCCCTGAAGCTTTCTTT. Its translation: CASSLDEGTFTPEAFF.

This chain connects TRBV10-3 to TRBJ1-2; D remains ambiguous. Trimming took off 3 bases at V and 4 bases at J, with 15 bases between the two ends. The CDR3 is 15 residues long. Germline V gene lookup returns CDR1 ENHRY and CDR2 SYGVKD. The CDR3 DNA follows: TGTGCCATCAGTGAAGGTGCAAGTGGGCTCTATGGCTACACCTTC. Amino acid sequence: CAISEGASGLYGYTF.

The chain is built from TRBV5-1 and TRBJ2-7, with D perhaps TRBD1 (5 bases). This CDR3 is 14 amino acids long. The V and J ends lost 5 bases and 5 bases respectively, with 17 bases between them. Germline CDR1 and CDR2: SGHRS and YFSETQ. The DNA for the CDR3 is TGCGCCAGCAGAAGGGCCAGGGATGTCGACGAGCAGTACTTC. Amino acid sequence: CASRRARDVDEQYF.

This chain joins TRBV7-2 and TRBJ1-5, with D possibly TRBD1 on 5 matching bases. CDR1 is SGHTA and CDR2 is FQGNSA in the germline V gene. Between the trimmed V and J ends, which lost 1 base and 8 bases, there was a span of 12 bases. This CDR3 has 14 amino acids. CDR3 bases: TGTGCCAGCAGCTTAGGGAGGGACGTGGAGCCCCAGCATTTT. Amino acid sequence: CASSLGRDVEPQHF.

The CDR3 spells CASSPLTGPENEQFF. In DNA form, the CDR3 reads TGTGCCAGCAGCCCCTTGACAGGACCGGAGAATGAGCAGTTCTTC. The V and J genes are TRBV4-2 and TRBJ2-1; maybe TRBD1 (6 bases). CDR1 and CDR2 (germline): LGHNA, YNFKEQ. There are 15 residues in the CDR3. The ends were cut back, 4 bases at V and 7 bases at J, with 17 bases in the middle.

This clone came up once. V usage is TRBV18 and J usage is TRBJ1-2; no reliable D call. Germline loops: CDR1 KGHSH, CDR2 LQKENI. The CDR3 totals 14 residues. Deletions cut 1 base from V and 4 bases from J, with 10 bases between. The CDR3 nucleotides read TGTGCCAGCTCACCACTACGCGAGAGCTATGGCTACACCTTC. This codes for CASSPLRESYGYTF.

This clone was seen just once. The chain links TRBV18 to TRBJ2-5; TRBD1 matches 7 bases. CDR3 size: 13 residues. Germline CDR1 is KGHSH and CDR2 is LQKENI. Losses at the gene ends were 2 bases for V and 3 bases for J; bases not matched to a gene: 0. The DNA of the CDR3 is TGTGCCAGCTCACCAGGGACAGAAGAGACCCAGTACTTC. Translation gives CASSPGTEETQYF.

This clone appeared a single time. V gene TRBV9 combines with J gene TRBJ2-5; 7 bases map to TRBD2. The CDR3 is 17 amino acids. Germline CDR1 is SGDLS and CDR2 is YYNGEE. Germline trimming cut 4 bases from V and 0 bases from J; bases unmatched to any gene: 12. The chain's CDR3 is CASSPRGRGNYQETQYF. CDR3 coding DNA: TGTGCCAGCAGCCCCCGCGGGCGGGGGAATTACCAAGAGACCCAGTACTTC.

The chain recombines TRBV18 with TRBJ1-2; 12 positions agree with TRBD1. The germline V gene encodes CDR1 KGHSH and CDR2 LQKENI. V gave up 4 bases and J gave up 1 base; unmatched junction bases: 4. The CDR3 totals 16 residues. The CDR3 reads CASSLGTGGDNYGYTF. The CDR3 DNA reads TGTGCCAGCTCACTCGGGACAGGGGGCGATAACTATGGCTACACCTTC.

This clone is a singleton in its sample. The chain couples TRBV14 to TRBJ2-7; TRBD1 might be the D (5 bases). This CDR3 region has 15 residues. Trimming stripped 0 bases from V and 5 bases from J, with 14 bases between. Germline V lookup: CDR1 SGHDN, CDR2 FVKESK. CDR3 in amino acids: CASSQDSGLGDEQYF. For the CDR3, the DNA is TGTGCCAGCAGCCAAGATTCAGGGTTAGGAGACGAGCAGTACTTC.

The chain is built from TRBV29-1 and TRBJ2-1, with TRBD1 matching 7 bases. V shed 4 bases, J shed 8 bases, and the junction held 8 bases outside the gene matches. There are 13 residues in the CDR3. CDR1 and CDR2 (germline): SQVTM, ANQGSEA. The CDR3 loop is CSVADRVRDEQFF. CDR3 nucleotides: TGCAGCGTTGCCGACAGGGTCCGGGATGAGCAGTTCTTC.

In this sample, this clone turned up a few times. The chain combines TRBV4-3 with TRBJ1-1, with D perhaps TRBD1 (6 bases). The V end lost 0 bases, the J end lost 4 bases, and 12 bases lay between the germline ends. Germline CDR1 LGHNA, CDR2 YSLEER. The CDR3 covers 15 residues. CDR3 nucleotides: TGCGCCAGCAGCCAAGATGGAGACAGGAGCACTGAAGCTTTCTTT. Its protein product is CASSQDGDRSTEAFF.

The genes are TRBV28 and TRBJ2-1; TRBD2 might be the D (6 bases). The CDR3 is 12 residues long. From germline, CDR1 is MDHEN and CDR2 SYDVKM. With 11 bases removed from V and 7 bases from J, the gap between germline ends came to 15 bases. The chain's CDR3 is CALGGAVNEQFF. The CDR3 nucleotides read TGTGCCCTGGGCGGGGCGGTGAATGAGCAGTTCTTC.

This chain connects TRBV7-3 to TRBJ2-4; D may be TRBD2 (5 bases). Trimming shortened V by 5 bases and J by 1 base, and 12 bases separated the two germline ends. CDR1 SGHTA and CDR2 FQGTGA come from the germline V gene. The CDR3 has 15 residues. The CDR3 DNA sequence: TGTGCCAGCAGCCAAGACCCGGGGGCCAAAAACATTCAGTACTTC. Encoded protein: CASSQDPGAKNIQYF.

The chain links TRBV27 to TRBJ1-2, with D tentatively TRBD1 (5 bases). Germline values: CDR1 MNHEY, CDR2 SMNVEV (reference sequence). Between the trimmed V and J ends, which lost 2 bases and 5 bases, there was a span of 18 bases. The CDR3 has 16 residues. CDR3 loop: CASSLGTPLSQYGYTF. The DNA of the CDR3 is TGTGCCAGCAGTTTAGGGACTCCATTGTCCCAGTATGGCTACACCTTC.

The chain carries TRBV6-5 and TRBJ2-1; 12 positions match TRBD2. With V trimmed by 6 bases and J by 4 bases, 4 bases remained unmatched. This CDR3 region has 15 residues. Germline lookup yields CDR1 MNHEY and CDR2 SVGAGI. In DNA form, the CDR3 reads TGTGCCAGCAGGAGACTAGCGGGAGTATACAATGAGCAGTTCTTC. Its protein is CASRRLAGVYNEQFF.